This T cell receptor beta chain was documented in a study of T-cell memory formation after mild COVID-19. Study-wide context: The TCR clusters were mostly specific to one donor.

This CDR3 contains 15 residues. Per germline, CDR1 KGHDR and CDR2 SFDVKD. Germline trimming cut 3 bases from V and 4 bases from J; bases unmatched to any gene: 7. Employing constant-segment primers, 5'RACE generated TCR alpha and TCR beta cDNA libraries bearing sample barcodes and UMIs. TCRdb called the 5' RACE reads again in MiXCR, with one record for every CDR3 protein. Counted here are fewer than 450,000 distinct CDR3 sequences, approximately 24% occurring once; the ten biggest clones make up about 10%. As to this clonotype: The antigen is undetermined.

Study outcomes and limitations: Within pre-infection memory, some responding clones were found, suggesting cross-reactive memory joined. CD4+ clones that contracted lay mainly in CM and EM; CD8+ ones lay in EMRA.

Source material: PBMCs or a T cell subset sorted from them (not recorded which). The source of this sequence is an adult woman who had mild COVID-19 (a few samples of this study predate the infection). Cell type and time point are not known. The V gene is TRBV24-1, the J gene TRBJ2-5; TRBD1 agrees at 7 bases. The CDR3 is CATSDPKGAGETQYF. The CDR3 DNA is TGTGCCACCAGTGATCCGAAGGGGGCCGGAGAGACCCAGTACTTC.